Listed here are 32 T cell receptor beta chains from one sample, sequenced in a study of identical twins. From the 5' RACE reads, TCRdb called clonotypes with MiXCR, one entry per CDR3 protein. The sample contains roughly 710,000 distinct CDR3 sequences, roughly 6% of which appear only once. Sequencing was performed on naive T cells sorted from blood. These receptor sequences come from a man aged 18 to 35 in good health.

This clonotype was seen at least ten times. This chain uses TRBV4-3 with TRBJ1-6; 7 bases fit TRBD1. The CDR3 covers 16 residues. The J segment lost 4 bases and the V segment lost 3 bases, leaving 6 bases of the junction unmatched. Per germline, CDR1 LGHNA and CDR2 YSLEER. DNA for the CDR3: TGCGCCAGCAGCCAGAGGACAGGACCTTATAATTCACCCCTCCACTTT. This gives the protein CASSQRTGPYNSPLHF.

V usage is TRBV10-3 and J usage is TRBJ2-7; D gene unclear. This CDR3 is 15 amino acids long. V dropped 2 bases and J dropped 0 bases, with 11 bases sitting between them. Germline V gene sequence: CDR1 ENHRY, CDR2 SYGVKD. The CDR3 loop reads CAISEKGLSSYEQYF. The DNA of the CDR3 is TGTGCCATCAGTGAGAAAGGGCTGAGCTCCTACGAGCAGTACTTC.

V usage is TRBV28 and J usage is TRBJ2-7; no definite D call. Per germline, CDR1 MDHEN and CDR2 SYDVKM. The V end was cut by 5 bases, the J end by 7 bases, with 9 bases between. The CDR3 is 11 residues long. CDR3 sequence reads: CASSPRREQYF. The DNA for the CDR3 is TGTGCCAGCAGTCCCCGGCGGGAGCAGTACTTC.

Many counts were recorded for this clonotype. The chain combines TRBV11-3 with TRBJ1-1; D may be TRBD1 (5 bases). The V end lost 0 bases, the J end lost 1 base, and 9 bases lay between the germline ends. The CDR3 sequence is 15 residues long. CDR1 SGHNT and CDR2 YENEEA come from the germline V gene. The DNA for the CDR3 is TGTGCCAGCAGCTTAGAAGGGGAGGGGAACACTGAAGCTTTCTTT. This sequence encodes CASSLEGEGNTEAFF.

This clonotype was observed at least ten times. V and J are TRBV20-1 and TRBJ2-3, with 7 bases matching TRBD2. Germline CDR1 DFQATT, CDR2 SNEGSKA (reference sequence). The CDR3 has 13 residues. The trim removed 3 bases at V and 8 bases at J, leaving 8 bases unmatched. The DNA of the CDR3 is TGCAGTGCTAGTAACGGGAGGACTCCTACGCAGTATTTT. Translating gives CSASNGRTPTQYF.

This clonotype was detected ten times or more. The chain joins TRBV6-1 to TRBJ2-7; 7 bases agree with TRBD1. From germline, CDR1 is MNHNS and CDR2 SASEGT. This CDR3 contains 14 residues. V dropped 5 bases and J dropped 2; count of bases not matched to a gene: 6. This CDR3 is CASSTQGLTYEQYF. The CDR3 DNA sequence: TGTGCCAGCAGTACACAGGGGTTAACCTACGAGCAGTACTTC.

There are a few counts of this clonotype. This chain uses TRBV18 with TRBJ1-1; D gene unclear. This CDR3 spans 15 amino acids. The V gene lost 6 bases and the J gene lost 1 base, with 15 bases spanning the gap. The germline gives CDR1 KGHSH, CDR2 LQKENI. CDR3 nucleotide sequence: TGTGCCAGCTCCCGGCGGGCGGGTACGAACACTGAAGCTTTCTTT. Residues: CASSRRAGTNTEAFF.

This clonotype occurred a few times. The chain carries TRBV5-1 and TRBJ2-7, with 12 bases identical to TRBD1. The CDR3 has 15 residues. V was pared by 4 bases and J by 6 bases, with 8 bases of the junction left unmatched. The germline gives CDR1 SGHRS, CDR2 YFSETQ. CDR3 region: CASSPSGTGGIEQYF. In DNA, the CDR3 is TGCGCCAGCAGCCCCTCCGGGACAGGGGGCATCGAGCAGTACTTC.

V and J are TRBV7-7 and TRBJ2-1; TRBD2 matches 8 bases. CDR1 and CDR2 (germline): SSHAT, FNYEAQ (reference sequence). This CDR3 is 16 amino acids long. Trimming took 5 bases from V and 9 from J; bases not matched to a gene: 15. As DNA, the CDR3 is TGTGCCAGCAGCGCCGGGGGGGGAGTTTTCCCCACTGAGCAGTTCTTC. As protein: CASSAGGGVFPTEQFF.

Many counts were recorded for this clonotype. The V call is TRBV29-1, the J call TRBJ2-4; D is unclear. Germline CDR1 SQVTM, CDR2 ANQGSEA. The germline V and J ends were trimmed by 4 bases and 4 bases, with 11 bases remaining between them. The CDR3 spans 13 residues. CDR3 amino acids: CSVAVDTKNIQYF. CDR3 DNA: TGCAGCGTTGCTGTTGATACTAAAAACATTCAGTACTTC.

The rearrangement joins TRBV6-2 or TRBV6-3 to TRBJ2-1; 8 bases map to TRBD2. V dropped 4 bases and J dropped 4; count of bases not matched to a gene: 15. The germline gives CDR1 MNHEY, CDR2 SVGEGT. This CDR3 has 18 residues. DNA for the CDR3: TGTGCCAGCAGTTCGCTCCCTCTTGTGGTAGCGGGGTACAATGAGCAGTTCTTC. Translating gives CASSSLPLVVAGYNEQFF.

This clonotype was seen only a few times. The chain joins TRBV3-1 to TRBJ2-1; 9 bases align to TRBD1. The V gene's germline CDR1 is LGHDT and CDR2 YNNKEL (reference sequence). This CDR3 region has 13 residues. J lost 9 bases, V lost 2 bases, and 2 bases had no gene match. This CDR3 reads CASSQTTGGEQFF. In DNA, the CDR3 is TGTGCCAGCAGCCAAACGACAGGGGGTGAGCAGTTCTTC.

The rearrangement uses TRBV5-1 and TRBJ2-3; D may be TRBD1 (5 bases). Deletions cut 1 base from V and 3 bases from J, with 12 bases between. The CDR3 is 15 amino acids. CDR1 is SGHRS, CDR2 YFSETQ, per germline. The CDR3 loop reads CASSLFQGGTDTQYF. In nucleotides, the CDR3 is TGCGCCAGCAGCTTGTTCCAGGGTGGGACAGATACGCAGTATTTT.

This clonotype was detected many times. The V call is TRBV4-1, the J call TRBJ2-2; D is ambiguous. The germline V and J ends were trimmed by 0 bases and 1 base, with 6 bases remaining between them. The germline CDR1 and CDR2 sequences are MGHRA and YSYEKL. The CDR3 is made up of 15 amino acids. CDR3 amino acids: CASSQDVGNTGELFF. CDR3 bases: TGCGCCAGCAGCCAAGATGTCGGGAACACCGGGGAGCTGTTTTTT.

This clonotype was counted at least ten times. The chain joins TRBV29-1 to TRBJ2-1; 10 bases are a match to TRBD1. V lost 4 bases to trimming and J lost 4 bases; unmatched junction nucleotides: 10. This CDR3 comprises 16 residues. The germline CDR1 and CDR2 sequences are SQVTM and ANQGSEA. This CDR3 is CSVVVGQGQTYNEQFF. The DNA for the CDR3 is TGCAGCGTTGTGGTGGGACAGGGGCAAACGTACAATGAGCAGTTCTTC.

This clonotype was observed at least ten times. This sequence joins TRBV27 and TRBJ2-3; 9 bases fit TRBD1. Germline assignment: CDR1 MNHEY and CDR2 SMNVEV (reference sequence). J gave up 2 bases and V 8 bases, and 8 bases lay outside the gene matches. CDR3 length: 15 amino acids. Written as DNA, the CDR3 is TGTGCCAGCTCTGCCGGGACAGGGCACACAGATACGCAGTATTTT. It specifies CASSAGTGHTDTQYF.

This clonotype was counted at least ten times. This chain links TRBV5-1 with TRBJ2-1; unclear D gene. Germline lookup yields CDR1 SGHRS and CDR2 YFSETQ. V was clipped by 1 base and J by 5 bases, with 22 bases between them. CDR3 length equals 18 residues. CDR3 sequence reads: CASSLWVGGSGVDNEQFF. Written as DNA, the CDR3 is TGCGCCAGCAGCTTGTGGGTCGGCGGTAGTGGGGTTGACAATGAGCAGTTCTTC.

This clonotype was observed many times. The chain links TRBV29-1 to TRBJ2-5; the D gene is possibly TRBD2 (5 bases). This CDR3 spans 13 amino acids. Germline V lookup: CDR1 SQVTM, CDR2 ANQGSEA. V gave up 3 bases and J gave up 8 bases, with 16 bases separating them. Here the CDR3 DNA reads TGCAGCGTTGAGCGGGCAGTGGATGTAACCCAGTACTTC. Its translation: CSVERAVDVTQYF.

This clonotype was observed many times. The V and J genes are TRBV7-2 and TRBJ2-7; tentatively, D is TRBD1 (5 bases). Trimming removed 5 bases at V and 1 base at J, with 12 bases between. Germline values: CDR1 SGHTA, CDR2 FQGNSA. The CDR3 runs to 14 residues. CDR3 coding DNA: TGTGCCAGCAGCCCCCAGGGCCGATCCTACGAGCAGTACTTC. Translated: CASSPQGRSYEQYF.

The chain joins TRBV30 to TRBJ2-1, with D perhaps matching TRBD2 (6 bases). Germline-derived CDR1 and CDR2 are GTSNPN and SVGIG (reference sequence). The CDR3 totals 16 residues. The germline V and J ends were trimmed by 2 bases and 1 base, with 15 bases remaining between them. As DNA, the CDR3 is TGTGCCTGGAGTTCAACCGGGACTGTTTCCTACAATGAGCAGTTCTTC. Amino acids: CAWSSTGTVSYNEQFF.

The chain has TRBV20-1 and TRBJ2-5; 7 nucleotides agree with TRBD2. V dropped 7 bases and J dropped 1; count of bases not matched to a gene: 9. The CDR3 covers 14 residues. Germline V gene lookup returns CDR1 DFQATT and CDR2 SNEGSKA (reference sequence). DNA for the CDR3: TGCAGTGTCGCGGCGGGAGAAGGCCAAGAGACCCAGTACTTC. Translating it yields CSVAAGEGQETQYF.

This clonotype came up a few times. This chain uses TRBV11-2 with TRBJ2-3; TRBD1 aligns across 10 bases. The length of the CDR3 is 16 residues. V was clipped by 0 bases and J by 3 bases; unmatched bases: 3. Germline CDR1 reads SGHAT; CDR2 reads FQNNGV. CDR3 DNA sequence: TGTGCCAGCAGCTTAGAGACAGGGGGCCCAACAGATACGCAGTATTTT. The encoded protein is CASSLETGGPTDTQYF. The full variable domain, its missing parts supplied by reference TRBV11-2 and TRBJ2-3, is EAGVAQSPRYKIIEKRQSVAFWCNPISGHATLYWYQQILGQGPKLLIQFQNNGVVDDSQLPKDRFSAERLKGVDSTLKIQPAKLEDSAVYLCASSLETGGPTDTQYFGPGTRLTVL.

V usage is TRBV19 and J usage is TRBJ2-1; perhaps D is TRBD1 or TRBD2 (7 bases each). CDR1 LNHDA and CDR2 SQIVND come from the germline V gene (reference sequence). CDR3 size: 16 residues. Trimming took off 4 bases at V and 1 base at J, with 14 bases between the two ends. Here the CDR3 reads CASSTQGGVSYNEQFF. The CDR3 nucleotides read TGTGCCAGTAGTACCCAGGGGGGGGTTTCCTACAATGAGCAGTTCTTC.

This clonotype was observed a handful of times. The chain employs TRBV7-2 and TRBJ2-1; TRBD2 agrees at 11 bases. V dropped 4 bases and J dropped 5; count of bases not matched to a gene: 4. The germline V gene has CDR1 SGHTA and CDR2 FQGNSA. CDR3 size: 15 residues. CDR3 coding DNA: TGTGCCAGCAGCTGGGGGACTAGCGGACACAATGAGCAGTTCTTC. This encodes CASSWGTSGHNEQFF. The entire variable domain, with the rest obtained from reference TRBV7-2 and TRBJ2-1, is as follows: GAGVSQSPSNKVTEKGKDVELRCDPISGHTALYWYRQSLGQGLEFLIYFQGNSAPDKSGLPSDRFSAERTGGSVSTLTIQRTQQEDSAVYLCASSWGTSGHNEQFFGPGTRLTVL.

V is TRBV5-6 and J is TRBJ1-1; possibly TRBD1 for D (5 bases). The CDR3 is 14 residues long. Germline V gene sequence: CDR1 SGHDT, CDR2 YYEEEE. The V and J ends lost 4 bases and 1 base respectively, with 11 bases between them. The CDR3 region is CASSTQQANTEAFF. DNA for the CDR3: TGTGCCAGCAGCACCCAACAGGCGAACACTGAAGCTTTCTTT.

This clonotype has more than one count but fewer than ten. The chain is built from TRBV29-1 and TRBJ2-7; D gene uncertain. The V gene's germline CDR1 is SQVTM and CDR2 ANQGSEA. The CDR3 has 13 residues. V shed 4 bases and J shed 3 bases, with 13 bases lying between them. In DNA, the CDR3 is TGCAGCGTTGCACCAAGATTGGGCTACGAGCAGTACTTC. Its translation: CSVAPRLGYEQYF.

V and J are TRBV6-1 and TRBJ2-5; TRBD1 is a possible D gene (6 bases). Per germline, CDR1 MNHNS and CDR2 SASEGT. The CDR3 has 17 residues. V lost 6 bases to trimming and J lost 5 bases, with 25 bases between them. As DNA, the CDR3 is TGTGCCAGCAGCCCCTCGCCGGTGCAGGGGACGTTGGAGACCCAGTACTTC. It encodes CASSPSPVQGTLETQYF.

In its sample, this clonotype was seen a few times. The chain carries TRBV20-1 and TRBJ1-3; 7 positions match TRBD1. This CDR3 spans 14 amino acids. Trimming at V came to 3 bases and at J to 2 bases, leaving 4 bases not matched to a gene. Germline V gene sequence: CDR1 DFQATT, CDR2 SNEGSKA (reference sequence). CDR3 loop: CSASLTGTGNTIYF. For the CDR3, the DNA is TGCAGTGCTAGCCTGACAGGGACTGGAAACACCATATATTTT.

There are many counts of this clonotype. The chain carries TRBV7-7 and TRBJ2-1; TRBD1 aligns across 7 bases. The CDR3 loop spans 15 amino acids. Germline-derived CDR1 and CDR2 are SSHAT and FNYEAQ (reference sequence). V gave up 5 bases and J gave up 2 bases; unmatched junction bases: 6. The chain's CDR3 is CASSLDRATYNEQFF. The CDR3 DNA sequence: TGTGCCAGCAGCCTCGACAGGGCTACCTACAATGAGCAGTTCTTC.

This clonotype came up a few times. J is TRBJ2-1 and V is TRBV5-1, with D perhaps matching TRBD1 or TRBD2 (6 bases each). CDR3 length equals 11 residues. In germline, CDR1 is SGHRS, CDR2 YFSETQ. Trimming pared 8 bases from V and 10 bases from J, leaving 13 bases between. CDR3 sequence: CASASDREQFF. CDR3 nucleotide sequence: TGCGCCAGTGCTAGCGACAGGGAGCAGTTCTTC. Filled out from reference TRBV5-1 and TRBJ2-1, the complete variable domain reads KAGVTQTPRYLIKTRGQQVTLSCSPISGHRSVSWYQQTPGQGLQFLFEYFSETQRNKGNFPGRFSGRQFSNSRSEMNVSTLELGDSALYLCASASDREQFFGPGTRLTVL.

This clonotype has a count of ten or more. J is TRBJ2-1 and V is TRBV12-3 or TRBV12-4; TRBD2 matches 7 bases. The V gene end was trimmed by 6 bases and the J gene end by 9 bases; junction bases not matched to a gene: 11. The CDR3 has 14 residues. CDR3 loop: CASRAGTTTGEQFF. The CDR3 bases are TGTGCCAGCAGGGCCGGGACTACAACGGGTGAGCAGTTCTTC.

This clonotype has at least ten counts. This chain uses TRBV20-1 with TRBJ1-5; weak D call: TRBD1 (6 bases). V gave up 4 bases and J gave up 5 bases, with 9 bases separating them. Germline assignment: CDR1 DFQATT and CDR2 SNEGSKA (reference sequence). CDR3 length equals 12 residues. The CDR3 loop is CSANRVHQPQHF. Written as DNA, the CDR3 is TGCAGTGCTAACAGGGTGCATCAGCCCCAGCATTTT.